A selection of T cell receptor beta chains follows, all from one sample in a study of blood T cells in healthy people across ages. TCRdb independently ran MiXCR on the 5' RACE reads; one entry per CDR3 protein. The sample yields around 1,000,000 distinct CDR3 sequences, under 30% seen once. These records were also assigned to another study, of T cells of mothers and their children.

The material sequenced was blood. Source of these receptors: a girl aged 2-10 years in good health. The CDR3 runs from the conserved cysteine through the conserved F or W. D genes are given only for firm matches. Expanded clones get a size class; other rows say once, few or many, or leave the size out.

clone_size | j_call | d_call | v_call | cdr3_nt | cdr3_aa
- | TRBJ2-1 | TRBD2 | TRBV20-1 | TGCAGTGCCCGGACCCTAGCGGGAGTTATGTACAATGAGCAGTTCTTC | CSARTLAGVMYNEQFF
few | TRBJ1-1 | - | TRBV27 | TGTGCCAGCAGTTTATATGGAGTTATTGGTACTGAAGCTTTCTTT | CASSLYGVIGTEAFF
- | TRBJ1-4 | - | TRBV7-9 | TGTGCCAGCAGCCTTACTCAGGGGCTGTTTTTT | CASSLTQGLFF
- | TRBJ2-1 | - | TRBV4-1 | TGCGCCAGCAGCCCCGGACTGAGGCTCTATGAGCAGTTCTTC | CASSPGLRLYEQFF
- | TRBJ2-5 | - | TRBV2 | TGTGCCACTCAAAGGACGATACAAGAGACCCAGTACTTC | CATQRTIQETQYF
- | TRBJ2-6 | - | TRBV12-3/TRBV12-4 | TGTGCCAGCAGCCGTACTGACTCCACCTCTGGGGCCAACGTCCTGACTTTC | CASSRTDSTSGANVLTF
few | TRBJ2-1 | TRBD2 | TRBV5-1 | TGCGCCAGCAGCTCAGGACTAGCGGGATTTAATGAGCAGTTCTTC | CASSSGLAGFNEQFF
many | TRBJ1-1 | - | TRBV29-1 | TGCAGCGTTGGCCAGCGAATGAACACTGAAGCTTTCTTT | CSVGQRMNTEAFF
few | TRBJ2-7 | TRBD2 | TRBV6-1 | TGTGCCAGCAGTCCGCTAGCGGGAGGCCTCGCCTACGAGCAGTACTTC | CASSPLAGGLAYEQYF
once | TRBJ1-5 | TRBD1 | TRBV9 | TGTGCCAGCAGCGGAGGGACAGCAAATCAGCCCCAGCATTTT | CASSGGTANQPQHF
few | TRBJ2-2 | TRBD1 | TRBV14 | TGTGCCAGCAGCCTTATGGGACAGGGTATGACCGGGGAGCTGTTTTTT | CASSLMGQGMTGELFF